This TCR beta chain appears in the sequencing data of a study of blood T cell repertoires in COVID-19 (dated by TCRdb to 2020 to 2021). For the study in its entirety: Collaborator samples came from the United States, Italy and Spain and covered acute and convalescent phases of COVID-19. A de-identified subject ID, COVID-19 status, age in years and sex were almost always included in the sample metadata. The repertoires were released in a freely available public database intended as a resource for research on the immune response to SARS-CoV-2. Where available, HLA class I and class II types were obtained from metadata supplied by the sample provider rather than from assay-based typing. Subjects who had been exposed to COVID-19, were actively infected with it, or had recovered from it provided the deeply sampled blood TCRbeta repertoires that made up the dataset. The material from the prospective study consisted of cDNA or gDNA derived from T cells, B-cell-depleted T cells, or PBMCs. The samples were drawn from the first 160 participants of the ongoing ImmuneRACE study and from 950 to 1,500 subjects provided by 6 global collaborators. Broader findings and caveats from the paper: How much clinical and demographic metadata was included differed by source and by participant, and the metadata was provided uncurated.

The collaborating institutions used their own protocols to collect whole blood in K2EDTA tubes. Collaborator samples were shipped for TCRbeta analysis as frozen whole blood, isolated PBMCs, or DNA extracted from either sample type. The immunoSEQ Assay, a bias-controlled multiplex PCR, was used to amplify TCRbeta CDR3 regions from genomic DNA. In the source study's methods: The number of nucleated cells in each sample was estimated from the amplification of reference gene primers within the assay. To quantify the absolute abundance of each unique TCRbeta CDR3 rearrangement, sequence reads were collapsed and filtered. Productive Simpson clonality was computed per sample as the square root of Simpson's diversity index over productive rearrangements. Sourced from immuneACCESS, this table was stored by TCRdb with only in-frame sequences that have V and J called. A share of the clones is absent; for the studies checked, an unresolved V gene accounts for under half, and the remainder has no known explanation. V and J calls plus clone size are reproduced from that table; the DNA served to infer D and trimming. Recorded for this sample are over 150,000 clones; over 60% of them occurred a single time. Jointly, the top ten make up about 25% of the sample.

Turning to this clone: Its specific antigen is unknown. No base-level quality is on record; no much larger clone is a single base apart.

Deletion took 5 bases off V and 1 base off J, with a span of 8 bases between the germline ends. CDR1 MGHDK and CDR2 SYGVNS are derived from the germline V gene. From the cysteine through the phenylalanine, the CDR3 covers 14 amino acids. Kept here is only the CDR3 DNA, which spans 42 bases and is read in frame from base 1. The receptor was isolated from a woman aged 70-85 years with acute or convalescent COVID-19. The sequence joins TRBV25-1 to TRBJ1-4; a weak D assignment points to TRBD1 (6 bases agree). Sequenced input: peripheral blood. CDR3 sequence: CASSLTGTNEKLFF. The DNA is TGTGCCAGCAGTTTGACAGGAACTAATGAAAAACTGTTTTTT.